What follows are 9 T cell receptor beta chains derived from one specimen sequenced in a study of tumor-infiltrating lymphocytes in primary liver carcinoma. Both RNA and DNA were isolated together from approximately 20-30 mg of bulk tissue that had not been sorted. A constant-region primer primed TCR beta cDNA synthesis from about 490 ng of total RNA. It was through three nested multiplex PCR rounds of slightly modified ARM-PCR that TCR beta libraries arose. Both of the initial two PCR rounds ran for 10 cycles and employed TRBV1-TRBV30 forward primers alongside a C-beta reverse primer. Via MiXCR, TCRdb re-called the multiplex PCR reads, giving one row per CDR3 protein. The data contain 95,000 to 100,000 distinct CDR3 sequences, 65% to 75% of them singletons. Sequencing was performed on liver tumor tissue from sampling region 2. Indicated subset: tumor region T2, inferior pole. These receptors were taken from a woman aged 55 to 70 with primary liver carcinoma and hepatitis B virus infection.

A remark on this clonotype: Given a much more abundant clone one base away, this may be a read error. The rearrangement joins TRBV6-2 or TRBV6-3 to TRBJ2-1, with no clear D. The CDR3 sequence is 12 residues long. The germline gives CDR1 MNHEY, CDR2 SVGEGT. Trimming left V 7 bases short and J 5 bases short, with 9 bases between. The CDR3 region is CASKDGHNEQFF. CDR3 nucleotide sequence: TGTGCCAGCAAGGACGGTCACAATGAGCAGTTCTTC.

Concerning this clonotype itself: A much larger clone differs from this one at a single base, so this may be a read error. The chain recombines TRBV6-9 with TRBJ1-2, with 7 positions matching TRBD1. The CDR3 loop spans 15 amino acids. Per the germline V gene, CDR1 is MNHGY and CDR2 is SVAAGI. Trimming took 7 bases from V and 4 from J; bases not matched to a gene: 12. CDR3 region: CASTKGGTPGYGYTF. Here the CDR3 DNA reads TGTGCCAGCACCAAAGGGGGCACACCGGGCTATGGCTACACCTTC.

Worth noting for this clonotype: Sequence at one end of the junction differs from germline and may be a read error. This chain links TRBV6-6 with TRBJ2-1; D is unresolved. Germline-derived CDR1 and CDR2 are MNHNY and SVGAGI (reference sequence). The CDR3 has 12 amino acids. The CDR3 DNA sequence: TGTGCCAACAGTCACTCGGGTGCTGATCAGTTCTTC. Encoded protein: CANSHSGADQFF.

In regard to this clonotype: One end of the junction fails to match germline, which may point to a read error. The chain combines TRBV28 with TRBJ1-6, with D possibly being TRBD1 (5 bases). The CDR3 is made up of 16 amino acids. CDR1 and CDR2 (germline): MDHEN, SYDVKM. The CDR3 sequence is CASRTYRDRNNSLLHF. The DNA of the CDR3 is TGTGCCAGCAGAACCTACCGCGACAGAAATAATTCACTCCTCCACTTT.

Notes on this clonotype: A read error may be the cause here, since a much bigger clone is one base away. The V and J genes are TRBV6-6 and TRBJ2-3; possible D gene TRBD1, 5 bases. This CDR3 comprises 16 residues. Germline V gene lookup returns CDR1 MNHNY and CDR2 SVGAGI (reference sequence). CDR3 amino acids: CANSYSRDSSTDTQYF. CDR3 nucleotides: TGTGCCAACAGTTACAGCCGAGACAGTAGCACAGATACGCAGTATTTT.

This chain's CDR3 is CSAYRRQGPTDTQYF. CDR3 nucleotide sequence: TGCAGTGCTTACCGCAGACAGGGCCCCACAGATACGCAGTATTTT. The chain carries TRBV20-1 and TRBJ2-3, with 7 positions matching TRBD1. Germline CDR1 is DFQATT and CDR2 is SNEGSKA (reference sequence). The length of the CDR3 is 15 residues. Trimming at V came to 5 bases and at J to 2 bases, leaving 10 bases not matched to a gene.

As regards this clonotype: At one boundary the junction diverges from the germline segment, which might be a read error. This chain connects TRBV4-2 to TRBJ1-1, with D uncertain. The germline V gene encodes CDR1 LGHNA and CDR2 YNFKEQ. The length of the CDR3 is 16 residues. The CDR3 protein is CASSYKAARKGTETFF. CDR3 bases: TGTGCCAGCAGCTATAAGGCGGCCAGGAAGGGAACTGAAACTTTCTTT.

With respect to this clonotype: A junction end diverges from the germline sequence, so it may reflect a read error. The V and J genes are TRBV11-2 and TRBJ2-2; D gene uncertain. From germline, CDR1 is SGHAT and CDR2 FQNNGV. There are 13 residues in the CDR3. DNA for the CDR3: TGTGTCAGCAGCTTAGATACGACTGGAGAGCTGGTTTTT. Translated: CVSSLDTTGELVF.

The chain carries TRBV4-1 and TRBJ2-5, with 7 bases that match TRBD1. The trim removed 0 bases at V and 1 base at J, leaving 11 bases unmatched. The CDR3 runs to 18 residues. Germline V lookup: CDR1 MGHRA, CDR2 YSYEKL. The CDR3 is CASSQDLGHGTAQETQYF. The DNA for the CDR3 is TGCGCCAGCAGCCAAGATCTGGGCCACGGGACAGCCCAAGAGACCCAGTACTTC.